This T cell receptor beta chain came from a study of T cell repertoires in cytomegalovirus infection. Study-wide background: TCR beta signatures that were public indicated CMV infection and matching HLA type. Study conclusions and caveats: Adding up the frequency of public TCR beta families identified people who carried CMV plus the relevant HLA. Dominating the ex vivo response were HLA-C-restricted CMV-specific TCR beta clonotypes.

The CDR3 contains 13 residues. Trimming cost V 8 bases and J 5 bases, with 13 bases left between them. Germline CDR1 and CDR2: ENHRY and SYGVKD. A remark on this clonotype: Its cognate antigen is unknown.

TCRdb called the reads again in MiXCR, with one record for every CDR3 protein. Among more than 650,000 distinct CDR3 sequences listed, 35% were seen once. Sample: PBMCs. The chain has TRBV10-3 and TRBJ1-5; no firm D call. This clonotype was obtained from a human donor in good health (CMV status not recorded). Some clones in this sample may be carry-over from other donors' samples. The CDR3 here is CAISSMSDQPQHF. The CDR3 DNA reads TGTGCCATCTCTTCGATGTCCGATCAGCCCCAGCATTTT.